This is a list of T cell receptor beta chains from one sample in a study of cytomegalovirus exposure and HLA in healthy donors. TCRdb keeps only in-frame clones here, not all; method: immunoSEQ multiplex PCR. The table records 100,000 or so clones, more than 75% of them present only once. Sequenced material: PBMCs. These receptors were taken from a man aged 25-45 years in good health and CMV-seropositive. Both conserved end residues are part of each CDR3. Fields, in order: D gene, V gene, clone size, J gene, CDR3 DNA, CDR3 protein. The D gene is left open where the match is weak. Clone size is stated in some rows and not others, as once, few, many or a class when expanded.

NA	TRBV19	NA	TRBJ1-5	TGTGCCAGTAGTATATACTATAGCAATCAGCCCCAGCATTTT	CASSIYYSNQPQHF
TRBD1	TRBV9	NA	TRBJ2-5	TGTGCCAGCAGCGTAGACGGGACAGGGGGCTTGGTGGAGACCCAGTACTTC	CASSVDGTGGLVETQYF
NA	TRBV4-3	NA	TRBJ2-7	TGCGCCAGCAGCCAATTTCGAGGATCCCCCTACGAGCAGTACTTC	CASSQFRGSPYEQYF
NA	TRBV18	NA	TRBJ1-6	TGTGCCAGCTCACCTAACAGGGCGAATTCACCCCTCCACTTT	CASSPNRANSPLHF
TRBD1	TRBV6-5	NA	TRBJ1-4	TGTGCCAGCAGGGACAGGGCCGAAAATGAAAAACTGTTTTTT	CASRDRAENEKLFF
NA	TRBV5-6	NA	TRBJ2-5	TGTGCCAGCAGCTTGGACCACTTTCGGGAGCAGTACTTC	CASSLDHFREQYF
NA	TRBV12-2	few	TRBJ2-5	TGTGCAAGTCGCTTAGTTTCTCCGGCACTACCTCAAGAGACCCAGTACTTC	CASRLVSPALPQETQYF
NA	TRBV19	NA	TRBJ2-5	TGTGCCAGTAGTGAGGCCCGGACCCAGTACTTC	CASSEARTQYF
TRBD1	TRBV5-4	NA	TRBJ1-1	TGTGCCAGCAGCTCCAAACAGGGGACGTATAACACTGAAGCTTTCTTT	CASSSKQGTYNTEAFF
NA	TRBV30	NA	TRBJ1-1	TGTGCCTGGAGTTACGGGGGGACTGAAGCTTTCTTT	CAWSYGGTEAFF
TRBD1	TRBV29-1	NA	TRBJ2-3	TGCAGCGTCCCTGGACAGGCCGCATACACAGATACGCAGTATTTT	CSVPGQAAYTDTQYF
NA	TRBV19	NA	TRBJ1-1	TGTGCCAGTAGTATTTCGGGGTGGTCAGCTTTCTTT	CASSISGWSAFF
TRBD2	TRBV4-3	few	TRBJ2-7	TGCGCCAGCAGCCTCGAGACTAGCGGGGTAGGGGGCGAGCAGTACTTC	CASSLETSGVGGEQYF
NA	TRBV7-8	NA	TRBJ2-7	TGTGCCAGCAGCTTAGAAGTGAGCTCCTACGAGCAGTACTTC	CASSLEVSSYEQYF
TRBD2	TRBV4-1	NA	TRBJ2-5	TGCGCCAGCAGCCCTACTAGCGTTGTTGCGGGGACCCAGTACTTC	CASSPTSVVAGTQYF
TRBD2	TRBV6-6	once	TRBJ2-1	TGTGCCAGCAGCCCGTTGGGACTAGGAAAGAGCCATGAGCAGTTCTTC	CASSPLGLGKSHEQFF
TRBD1	TRBV28	NA	TRBJ1-2	TGTGCCAGCAGTCCGCTCGACAGGGGGCTTGGCTACACCTTC	CASSPLDRGLGYTF
NA	TRBV7-9	once	TRBJ1-6	TGTGCCAGCAGCTTAGATTGGGCTAATAATTCACCCCTCCACTTT	CASSLDWANNSPLHF
TRBD2	TRBV6-4	NA	TRBJ2-3	TGTGCCAGCAGTAAACTAGCGGGAGAGACAGATACGCAGTATTTT	CASSKLAGETDTQYF
TRBD1	TRBV29-1	NA	TRBJ2-1	TGCAGCGGTCGACAGGGGCCAGGGGAGCAGTTCTTC	CSGRQGPGEQFF
TRBD1	TRBV2	few	TRBJ2-7	TGTGCCAGCACGACGGCAGGGGGCTACGAGCAGTACTTC	CASTTAGGYEQYF
NA	TRBV7-2	once	TRBJ2-5	TGTGCCAGCAGCTTAGGGACTGTCAGGGAGACCCAGTACTTC	CASSLGTVRETQYF
NA	TRBV15	NA	TRBJ2-3	TGTGCCACCAGCAAAGGACAGCTTAAGCAGTATTTT	CATSKGQLKQYF
NA	TRBV30	NA	TRBJ2-1	TGTGCCTGGAGTGTAGGACTTGACAATGAGCAGTTCTTC	CAWSVGLDNEQFF
TRBD2	TRBV15	NA	TRBJ2-1	TGTGCCACCCATAGCGGGGGGCCACTCAATGAGCAGTTCTTC	CATHSGGPLNEQFF
NA	TRBV6-5	NA	TRBJ2-5	TGTGCCAGCAGACCCGGGACACTCCAAGAGACCCAGTACTTC	CASRPGTLQETQYF
NA	TRBV4-3	once	TRBJ2-6	TGCGCCAGCAGCCAAGAATCGGGGTCTGGGGCCAACGTCCTGACTTTC	CASSQESGSGANVLTF
NA	TRBV19	few	TRBJ1-5	TGTGCCAGTAGTCAAGAGGGCTCTAGCAATCAGCCCCAGCATTTT	CASSQEGSSNQPQHF
NA	TRBV7-9	NA	TRBJ1-4	TGTGCCAGCAGCTTACGTGAAAAGGGAGGCCGGACTAATGAAAAACTGTTTTTT	CASSLREKGGRTNEKLFF
NA	TRBV28	few	TRBJ2-7	TGTGCCAGCAGCCCTGGGGGGGCGGGCGAGCAGTACTTC	CASSPGGAGEQYF
TRBD1	TRBV2	NA	TRBJ2-1	TGTGCCAGCAGGCGGACAGGGGCGAATGAGCAGTTCTTC	CASRRTGANEQFF
TRBD1	TRBV27	NA	TRBJ1-2	TGTGCCAGCAGTCTCGGACAGGGAACTGGCGGCTACACCTTC	CASSLGQGTGGYTF
NA	TRBV10-3	NA	TRBJ2-3	TGTGCCATCAGTGAGAAAGAGGCAGGCACAGATACGCAGTATTTT	CAISEKEAGTDTQYF
TRBD1	TRBV19	NA	TRBJ2-7	TGTGCCAGTAGGCCCCCCGGGACAGATCTCCCGGAGCAGTACTTC	CASRPPGTDLPEQYF
NA	TRBV5-5	NA	TRBJ2-7	TGTGCCAGCAGCTCCCATTTCTCCTACGAGCAGTACTTC	CASSSHFSYEQYF
NA	TRBV27	NA	TRBJ1-2	TGTGCCAGCAGTTGGAACCGGGACGGGGGTTATGGCTACACCTTC	CASSWNRDGGYGYTF
NA	TRBV28	few	TRBJ2-7	TGTGCCAGCAGTTTAACAGGGACCTACGAGCAGTACTTC	CASSLTGTYEQYF
NA	TRBV5-1	NA	TRBJ2-1	TGCGCCAGCAGCTTAGTGCCTCACTCCGAGAGGAATGAGCAGTTCTTC	CASSLVPHSERNEQFF
NA	TRBV6-5	NA	TRBJ1-5	TGTGCCAGCAGCCCCGTTCAGGCCCTTATGGAGCCCCAGCATTTT	CASSPVQALMEPQHF
NA	TRBV19	NA	TRBJ1-2	TGTGCCAGTAGTATTGGGGACTCCTATGGCTACACCTTC	CASSIGDSYGYTF
TRBD1	TRBV9	NA	TRBJ1-4	TGTGCCAGCATCCCGGGGGACAGGGTAGTTGGAACTAATGAAAAACTGTTTTTT	CASIPGDRVVGTNEKLFF
NA	TRBV9	NA	TRBJ2-7	TGTGCCAGCAGCACTGGTGGGGGCGGGAGATACGAGCAGTACTTC	CASSTGGGGRYEQYF
NA	TRBV7-2	NA	TRBJ1-2	TGTGCCAGCAGCTTAGAAGGGGACTATGGCTACACCTTC	CASSLEGDYGYTF
TRBD2	TRBV9	NA	TRBJ2-3	TGTGCCAGCAGCGATCCCGGGACTAGCCCTAACACAGATACGCAGTATTTT	CASSDPGTSPNTDTQYF
NA	TRBV6-6	NA	TRBJ2-3	TGTGCCAGCAGTTACGGGGGGGCCCAGGGGCAGTATTTT	CASSYGGAQGQYF
NA	TRBV28	NA	TRBJ2-1	TGTGCCAGCAGTCCGACAGTGAGCTCCTACAATGAGCAGTTCTTC	CASSPTVSSYNEQFF
TRBD1	TRBV25-1	NA	TRBJ1-1	TGTGCCAGCAGTGGTGTCCCCAGACAGGGGGGCACTGAAGCTTTCTTT	CASSGVPRQGGTEAFF
TRBD1	TRBV27	NA	TRBJ2-1	TGTGCCAGCAGTTCCAGGGGGCCTACAGATGAGCAGTTCTTC	CASSSRGPTDEQFF
NA	TRBV20-1	NA	TRBJ1-1	TGCAGTGCTAGACCTTTGACTGAAGCTTTCTTT	CSARPLTEAFF
TRBD2	TRBV28	NA	TRBJ2-7	TGTGCCAGCAGTTTAAGGTTAGCGGGAGGGGCCTACGAGCAGTACTTC	CASSLRLAGGAYEQYF
TRBD2	TRBV27	NA	TRBJ2-7	TGTGCCAGCTCCCCCGACCGACTAGCGGGCCTCTACGAGCAGTACTTC	CASSPDRLAGLYEQYF
NA	TRBV28	NA	TRBJ1-1	TGTGCCAGCGTTGGGGGAGGCACTGAAGCTTTCTTT	CASVGGGTEAFF
TRBD1	TRBV7-2	NA	TRBJ2-6	TGTGCCAGCAGCCGGGACAGCAGCTCTGGGGCCAACGTCCTGACTTTC	CASSRDSSSGANVLTF
NA	TRBV9	NA	TRBJ2-5	TGTGCCAGCAGGCGGGGAATGAAAGATCAAGAGACCCAGTACTTC	CASRRGMKDQETQYF
NA	TRBV27	once	TRBJ1-1	TGTGCCAGCAGTCCCCGACCGGGGTCAGAAAACACTGAAGCTTTCTTT	CASSPRPGSENTEAFF
NA	TRBV18	few	TRBJ1-4	TGTGCCAGCTCCCCTTCAGGAGGGAATGAAAAACTGTTTTTT	CASSPSGGNEKLFF
TRBD2	TRBV28	NA	TRBJ2-7	TGTGCCAGCAGTCTCGGGACTAGCGGGATACGATACGAGCAGTACTTC	CASSLGTSGIRYEQYF
TRBD1	TRBV9	NA	TRBJ1-5	TGTGCCAGCAGCGTAGCTACAGGGGACGGTCAGCCCCAGCATTTT	CASSVATGDGQPQHF
NA	TRBV2	NA	TRBJ2-3	TGTGCCAGCGCCCAGGACAGATCTAGCACAGATACGCAGTATTTT	CASAQDRSSTDTQYF